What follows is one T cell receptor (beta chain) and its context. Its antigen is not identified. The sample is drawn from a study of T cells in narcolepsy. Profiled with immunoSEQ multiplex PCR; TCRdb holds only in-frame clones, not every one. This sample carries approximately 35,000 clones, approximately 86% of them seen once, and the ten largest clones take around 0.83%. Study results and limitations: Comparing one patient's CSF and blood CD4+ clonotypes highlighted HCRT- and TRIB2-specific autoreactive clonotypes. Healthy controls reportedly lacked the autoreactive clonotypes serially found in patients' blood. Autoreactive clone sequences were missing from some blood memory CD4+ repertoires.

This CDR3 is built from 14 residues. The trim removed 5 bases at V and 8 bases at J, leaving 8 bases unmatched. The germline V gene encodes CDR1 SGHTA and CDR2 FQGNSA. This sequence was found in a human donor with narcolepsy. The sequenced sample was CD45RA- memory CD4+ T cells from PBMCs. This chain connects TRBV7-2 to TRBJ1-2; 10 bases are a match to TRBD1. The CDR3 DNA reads TGTGCCAGCAGCCCGAGGACAGGGGGTGGAGGCTACACCTTC. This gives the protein CASSPRTGGGGYTF.